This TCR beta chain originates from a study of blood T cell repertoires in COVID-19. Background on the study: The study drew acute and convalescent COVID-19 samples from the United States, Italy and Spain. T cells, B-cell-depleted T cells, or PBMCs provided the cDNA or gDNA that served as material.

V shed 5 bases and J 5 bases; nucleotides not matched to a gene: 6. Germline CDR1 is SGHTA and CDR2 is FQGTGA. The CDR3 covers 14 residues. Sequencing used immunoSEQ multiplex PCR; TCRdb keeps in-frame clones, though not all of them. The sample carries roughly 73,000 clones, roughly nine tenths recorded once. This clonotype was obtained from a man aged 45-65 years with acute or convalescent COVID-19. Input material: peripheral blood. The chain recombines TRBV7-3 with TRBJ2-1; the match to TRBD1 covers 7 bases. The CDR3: CASSDPGTDNEQFF. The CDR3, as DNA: TGTGCCAGCAGCGACCCCGGGACAGACAATGAGCAGTTCTTC.